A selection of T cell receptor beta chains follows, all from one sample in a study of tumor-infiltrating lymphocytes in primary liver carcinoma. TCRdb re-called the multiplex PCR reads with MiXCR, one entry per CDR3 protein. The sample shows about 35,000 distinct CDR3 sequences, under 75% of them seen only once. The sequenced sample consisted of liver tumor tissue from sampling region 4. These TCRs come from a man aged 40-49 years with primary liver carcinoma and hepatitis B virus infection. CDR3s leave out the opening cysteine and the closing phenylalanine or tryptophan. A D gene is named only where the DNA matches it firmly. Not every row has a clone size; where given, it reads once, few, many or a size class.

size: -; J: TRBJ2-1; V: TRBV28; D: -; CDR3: ASSLLGHESYNEQF
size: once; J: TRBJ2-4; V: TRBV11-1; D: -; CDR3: ASSPPLHKNIQY
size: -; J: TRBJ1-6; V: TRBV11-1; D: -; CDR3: TNSRTLVSLLH
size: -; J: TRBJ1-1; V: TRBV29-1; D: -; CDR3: SVRYGATEAS
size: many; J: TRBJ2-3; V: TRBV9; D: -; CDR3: ASSQGTGTDTQY
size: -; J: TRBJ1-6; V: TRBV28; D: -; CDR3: ASSLGLTKNSLLH
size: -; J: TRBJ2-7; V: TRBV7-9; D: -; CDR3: TSSRTRGSFYEQY
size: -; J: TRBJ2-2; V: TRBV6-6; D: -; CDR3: AISVAREAGELF
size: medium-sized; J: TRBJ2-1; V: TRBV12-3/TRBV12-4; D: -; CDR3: ASAKGGGRASEQF
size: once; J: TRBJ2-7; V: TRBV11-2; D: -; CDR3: ASSACGWNEQY
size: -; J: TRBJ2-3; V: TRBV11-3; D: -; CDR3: ASSSPRKSTDTQY
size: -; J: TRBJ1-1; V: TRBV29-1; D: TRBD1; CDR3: SGRETGNTEAL
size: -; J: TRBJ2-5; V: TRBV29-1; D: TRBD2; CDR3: SVRTSGCWAETQY
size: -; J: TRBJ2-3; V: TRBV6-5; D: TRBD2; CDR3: ASNPRLAGTDRQY
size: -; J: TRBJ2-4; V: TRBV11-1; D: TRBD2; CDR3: AISFLGTSGTKNIQY
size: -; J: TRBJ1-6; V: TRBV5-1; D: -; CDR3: AISDGHDNSPLH
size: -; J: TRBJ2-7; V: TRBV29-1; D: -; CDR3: IVEDPGGNSYEQY
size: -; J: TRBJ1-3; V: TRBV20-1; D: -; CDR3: SAPRVDRDTIY
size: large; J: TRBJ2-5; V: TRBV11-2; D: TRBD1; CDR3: ASSLIGGKGETQY
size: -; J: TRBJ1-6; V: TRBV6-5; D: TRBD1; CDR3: TSNYTQGVESTLH
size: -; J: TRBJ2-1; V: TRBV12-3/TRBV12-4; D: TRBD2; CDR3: ATSLEASGLLPPYNEQF
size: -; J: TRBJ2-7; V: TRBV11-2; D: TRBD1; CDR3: TSNLAGGPSDYEQY
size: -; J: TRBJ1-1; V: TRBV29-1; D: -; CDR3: ILRWGATEAF
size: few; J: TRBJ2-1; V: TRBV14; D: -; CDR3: ASGQDWVYNEQF
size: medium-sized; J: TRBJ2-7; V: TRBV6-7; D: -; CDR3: ASSKDPRSRAYEQY
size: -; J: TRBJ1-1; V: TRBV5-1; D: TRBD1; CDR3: ASSPQGAYNSETF
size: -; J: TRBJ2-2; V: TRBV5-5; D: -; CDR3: ASSAQLEGVTRELF
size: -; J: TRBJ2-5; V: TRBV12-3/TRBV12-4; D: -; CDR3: TSSLGYGETQY
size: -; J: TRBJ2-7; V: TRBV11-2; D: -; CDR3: ASSLTLWGASEQC
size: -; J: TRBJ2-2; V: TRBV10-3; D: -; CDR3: AVQLIGGTGELF
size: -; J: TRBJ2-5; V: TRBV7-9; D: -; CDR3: VGSLKETRY
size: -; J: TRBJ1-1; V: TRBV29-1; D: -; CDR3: SVLWGATEAF
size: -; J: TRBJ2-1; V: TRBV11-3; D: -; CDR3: ANSLNANEKL
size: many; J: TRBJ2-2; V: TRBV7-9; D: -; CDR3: ASRLGAGELF
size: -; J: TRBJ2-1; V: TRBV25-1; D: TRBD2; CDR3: VSTAGGSYNEQF
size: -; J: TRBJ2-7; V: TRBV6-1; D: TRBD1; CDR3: VTVEDRSSYEQC
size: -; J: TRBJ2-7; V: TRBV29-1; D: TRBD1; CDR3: SVKGTGYEQY
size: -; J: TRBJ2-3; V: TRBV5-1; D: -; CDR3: ASSLGHNTDTQF
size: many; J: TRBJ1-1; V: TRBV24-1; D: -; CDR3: ATSARNTEAF
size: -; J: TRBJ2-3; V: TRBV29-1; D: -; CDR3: SVAGPSMQC
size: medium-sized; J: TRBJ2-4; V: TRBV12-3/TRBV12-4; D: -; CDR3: ASSPMGRRARVGNQY
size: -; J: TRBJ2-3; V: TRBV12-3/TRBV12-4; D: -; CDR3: ASSISGIDMQY
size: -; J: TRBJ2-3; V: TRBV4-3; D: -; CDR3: SSSQRAFKDTQY
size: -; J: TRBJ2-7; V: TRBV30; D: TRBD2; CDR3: VWSLPRLAGRYEEY
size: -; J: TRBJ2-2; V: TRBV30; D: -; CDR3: AWNWLARGTGELL
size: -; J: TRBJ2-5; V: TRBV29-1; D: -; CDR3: NGMVSGEIQY
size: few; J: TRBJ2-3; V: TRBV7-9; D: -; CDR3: AISHSTDTQY
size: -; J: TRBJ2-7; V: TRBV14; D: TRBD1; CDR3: SSSQGWTGSYEQY
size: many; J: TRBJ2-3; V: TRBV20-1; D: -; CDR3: SVSQPTDTQY
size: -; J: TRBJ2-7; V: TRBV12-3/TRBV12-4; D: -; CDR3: ANSLNSGEIPYEQY
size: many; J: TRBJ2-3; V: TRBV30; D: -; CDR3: AWSAKLASTDTQY
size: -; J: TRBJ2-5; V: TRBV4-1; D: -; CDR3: VSSHAGQTQENQY
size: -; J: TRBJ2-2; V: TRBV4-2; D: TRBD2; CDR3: ASSQEWRECTGELF
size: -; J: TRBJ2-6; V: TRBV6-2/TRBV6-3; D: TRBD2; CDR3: ASSSGGHSQT
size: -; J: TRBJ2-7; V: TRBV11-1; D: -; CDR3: ACILTGSGEYEHY